This TCR beta chain stems from a study of blood T cell repertoires in COVID-19. Overall study: There were acute and convalescent COVID-19 samples, and they came from the United States, Italy and Spain. Nucleic acid was either cDNA or gDNA, and it came from T cells, B-cell-depleted T cells, or PBMCs.

The CDR3 is made up of 17 amino acids. From germline, CDR1 is SGDLS and CDR2 YYNGEE. Trimming cost V 6 bases and J 0 bases; bases outside gene matches: 8. Profiling relied on immunoSEQ multiplex PCR, and the TCRdb table lists in-frame clones only, not all of them. The data contain about 210,000 clones, about nine tenths of them singletons. V is TRBV9 and J is TRBJ2-6; 8 nucleotides align to TRBD1. The source is a woman in her thirties or forties with acute or convalescent COVID-19. Sequencing was performed on peripheral blood. This CDR3 reads CASTGQGTRSGANVLTF. The CDR3 nucleotides are TGTGCCAGCACCGGACAGGGAACCCGCTCTGGGGCCAACGTCCTGACTTTC.